This TCR beta chain was captured in a study of blood T cell repertoires in COVID-19. About the study: Acute and convalescent COVID-19 specimens originated in the United States, Italy and Spain.

In the authors' methods: Researchers report that nucleated cell counts were estimated from reference gene primer amplification. Produced via immunoSEQ multiplex PCR; TCRdb's table is partial and in-frame only. V and J calls and clone size follow that table, whereas D and trimming were derived from the DNA. Of approximately 99,000 clones in the sample, around 90% were seen once. The germline gives CDR1 MNHEY, CDR2 SMNVEV (reference sequence). Trimming removed 5 bases from V and 5 bases from J, with 10 bases in between. The CDR3 contains 14 residues. The TCR originated in a man aged 50-59 years with COVID-19, enrolled during active disease. The chain links TRBV27 to TRBJ1-6; D is perhaps TRBD1 (6 bases). Sequenced sample: peripheral blood. CDR3 residues: CASSGEGDNSPLHF. As DNA, the CDR3 is TGTGCCAGCAGTGGAGAGGGGGATAATTCACCCCTCCACTTT.